One sample yielded the 5 T cell receptor beta chains listed below, sequenced in a study of post-analysis software for immune sequencing data. Broader study findings: About five TRBV segments were more frequent in patients than controls; TRBV5-6, TRBV5-1 and TRBV20-1 belonged to this group.

Their cognate antigens are unknown. Each TCR beta cDNA library carried unique molecular identifiers. In TCRdb, the PCR reads were re-called with MiXCR into one record per CDR3 protein. In the table there are 700,000 to 900,000 distinct CDR3 sequences, under 60% of which are singletons. Sequencing was performed on blood. The receptors stem from a girl aged 10 to 17 with multiple sclerosis.

This clonotype was recorded many times. This chain joins TRBV7-3 and TRBJ2-3, with a weak D call TRBD2 (6 bases). CDR1 and CDR2 (germline): SGHTA, FQGTGA. CDR3 length: 14 amino acids. With 2 bases removed from V and 1 base from J, the gap between germline ends came to 7 bases. CDR3 in DNA: TGTGCCAGCAGCTTAGCTAGCGGCACAGATACGCAGTATTTT. This translates into CASSLASGTDTQYF.

In this sample, this clonotype turned up a few times. This sequence joins TRBV29-1 and TRBJ1-1; 8 bases map to TRBD1. The length of the CDR3 is 13 residues. Germline loops: CDR1 SQVTM, CDR2 ANQGSEA. The V and J ends lost 5 bases and 1 base, in that order; junction bases with no gene match: 3. CDR3 nucleotides: TGCAGCGTTTCGGGACAGGCGAACACTGAAGCTTTCTTT. It encodes CSVSGQANTEAFF.

The chain recombines TRBV20-1 with TRBJ1-3, with D tentatively TRBD1 (5 bases). V was trimmed by 6 bases and J by 4 bases, leaving 16 bases between them. The CDR3 runs 14 residues. The V gene's germline CDR1 is DFQATT and CDR2 SNEGSKA (reference sequence). The chain's CDR3 is CSARGTVSGNTIYF. The CDR3 region has the DNA TGCAGTGCCCGTGGGACCGTGTCAGGAAACACCATATATTTT.

The chain recombines TRBV5-1 with TRBJ2-7, with 9 bases matching TRBD1. This CDR3 is 16 amino acids long. V shed 4 bases and J 3 bases; nucleotides not matched to a gene: 11. CDR1 SGHRS and CDR2 YFSETQ come from the germline V gene. The DNA of the CDR3 is TGCGCCAGCAGCGTAACAGCCGGGACAGGGAGCTACGAGCAGTACTTC. It codes for CASSVTAGTGSYEQYF. Combining the CDR3 with reference TRBV5-1 and TRBJ2-7 gives the whole variable domain KAGVTQTPRYLIKTRGQQVTLSCSPISGHRSVSWYQQTPGQGLQFLFEYFSETQRNKGNFPGRFSGRQFSNSRSEMNVSTLELGDSALYLCASSVTAGTGSYEQYFGPGTRLTVT.

This clonotype was picked up a small number of times. This chain joins TRBV20-1 and TRBJ1-2, with D possibly matching TRBD1 (6 bases). Trimming took off 6 bases at V and 7 bases at J, with 18 bases between the two ends. Germline V lookup: CDR1 DFQATT, CDR2 SNEGSKA (reference sequence). CDR3 length: 13 amino acids. The DNA of the CDR3 is TGCAGTGCCAAACACCCCAGGGGACGTGGCTACACCTTC. It is translated as CSAKHPRGRGYTF.